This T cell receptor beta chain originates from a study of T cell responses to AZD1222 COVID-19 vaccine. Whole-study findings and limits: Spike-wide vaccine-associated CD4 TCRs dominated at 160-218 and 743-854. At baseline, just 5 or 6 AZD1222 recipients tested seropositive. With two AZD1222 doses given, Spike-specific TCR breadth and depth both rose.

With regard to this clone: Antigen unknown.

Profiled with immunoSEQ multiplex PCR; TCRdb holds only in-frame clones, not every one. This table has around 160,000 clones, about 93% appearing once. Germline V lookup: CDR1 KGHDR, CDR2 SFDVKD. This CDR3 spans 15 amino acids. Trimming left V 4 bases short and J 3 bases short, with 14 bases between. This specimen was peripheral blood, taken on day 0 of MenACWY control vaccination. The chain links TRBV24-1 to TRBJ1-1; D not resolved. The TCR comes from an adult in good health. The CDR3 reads CATSESYLGDTEAFF. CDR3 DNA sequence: TGTGCCACCAGTGAGAGTTACCTCGGCGACACTGAAGCTTTCTTT.